This T cell receptor (beta chain) was captured in a study of T cell changes during pregnancy in multiple sclerosis (dated by TCRdb to 2018 to 2020). Concerning the study at large: The study looked at changes in the T cell repertoire across pregnancy in women with multiple sclerosis.

The library was produced with the immunoSEQ multiplex PCR assay. TCRdb holds this immuneACCESS table with in-frame rearrangements only. Some clones are missing; in checked studies, unresolved V genes explain under half, and the rest has no known cause. This sample gives 40,000 to 55,000 clones in total; over 80% of them show up just once. The top ten hold approximately 1.2% of the sample. Comments on this clone: Its antigen is still unknown. Base qualities are missing; no much larger clone stands one base away.

The germline V gene yields MNHNS for CDR1 and SASEGT for CDR2. Counted from cysteine to phenylalanine, this CDR3 has 15 amino acids. The sequence is cut down to CDR3 DNA, 45 bases in frame from base 1. Trimming accounts for 3 bases at V and 3 bases at J, while the number of junction bases matched to no gene is 5. The receptor was isolated from a female donor with multiple sclerosis, enrolled in a pregnancy study. Sequencing input: peripheral blood. The rearrangement joined TRBV6-1 to TRBJ2-7; 10 bases in the junction line up with TRBD2. The DNA sequence is given as TGTGCCAGCAGTGATAGGGCTAGCGGGAGCTACGAGCAGTACTTC. Translated, it gives CASSDRASGSYEQYF.